The following is a T cell receptor beta chain sequence with its context. Its specificity is unknown. The record originates from a study of T cell responses to AZD1222 COVID-19 vaccine. General study points: Spike-spanning, vaccine-associated CD4 TCRs were dominant at 160-218 and 743-854. As reported, nearly half of all spike-specific TCRs target variant regions that are unmutated. Females made up more of the donors, who were largely white British, and clonal diversity may have come out too low.

Measured with immunoSEQ multiplex PCR; TCRdb has only the in-frame clones, and not every one. The table has tens of thousands of clones, over 70% seen once; the top ten hold about 20%. V dropped 4 bases and J dropped 5 bases, with 14 bases sitting between them. The CDR3 extends over 14 amino acids. In germline, CDR1 is SGHDN, CDR2 FVKESK. The chain joins TRBV14 to TRBJ1-1, with D possibly matching TRBD1 (5 bases). Source: peripheral blood, taken 28 days after the second AZD1222 dose. The origin of this receptor is an adult who received the AZD1222 COVID-19 vaccine. The CDR3 DNA reads TGTGCCAGCAGCCGGCGCGATCGGGGGACTGAAGCTTTCTTT. Translation: CASSRRDRGTEAFF.